This T cell receptor (beta chain) emerged from a study of technical replicates of blood from a handful of donors. The CDR3 consists of 15 residues. Germline V gene data show CDR1 as SGHRS and CDR2 as YFSETQ. Trimming shortened V by 4 bases and J by 0 bases, and 8 bases separated the two germline ends. Data came from immunoSEQ multiplex PCR; TCRdb stores just in-frame clones and leaves some out. The profile covers 62,000 or so clones, with around 87% appearing a single time and about 5.1% taken by the ten largest. Material for sequencing was PBMCs. This TCR came from a human donor in good health. Some clones in this sample may be carry-over from other donors' samples. The chain combines TRBV5-1 with TRBJ2-6; a weak D match, TRBD1 (5 bases). CDR3 nucleotides: TGCGCCAGCAGCCTAGACAGCTCTGGGGCCAACGTCCTGACTTTC. Its translation: CASSLDSSGANVLTF.